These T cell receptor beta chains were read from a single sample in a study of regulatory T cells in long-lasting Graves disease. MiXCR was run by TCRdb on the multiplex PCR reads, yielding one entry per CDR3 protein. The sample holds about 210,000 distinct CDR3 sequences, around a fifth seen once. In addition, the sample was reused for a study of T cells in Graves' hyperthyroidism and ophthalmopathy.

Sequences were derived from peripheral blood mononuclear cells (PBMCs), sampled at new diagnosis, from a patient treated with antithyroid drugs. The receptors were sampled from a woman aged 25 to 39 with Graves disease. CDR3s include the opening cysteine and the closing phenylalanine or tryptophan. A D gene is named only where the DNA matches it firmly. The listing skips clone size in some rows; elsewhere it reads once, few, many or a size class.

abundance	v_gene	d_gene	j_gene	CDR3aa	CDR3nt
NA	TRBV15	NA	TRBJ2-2	CATSRGRDTGELFF	TGTGCCACCAGCAGAGGCAGAGACACCGGGGAGCTGTTTTTT
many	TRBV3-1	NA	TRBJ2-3	CASSLKSTDTQYF	TGTGCCAGCAGCCTGAAAAGCACAGATACGCAGTATTTT
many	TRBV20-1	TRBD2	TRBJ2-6	CSASGGTFSGANVLTF	TGCAGTGCTAGCGGGGGGACCTTCTCTGGGGCCAACGTCCTGACTTTC
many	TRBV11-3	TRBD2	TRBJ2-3	CASSGRAGDTQYF	TGTGCCAGCAGCGGGAGGGCGGGGGATACGCAGTATTTT
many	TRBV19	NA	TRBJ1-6	CATWDTKSSYNSPLHF	TGTGCCACCTGGGACACCAAGAGCTCCTATAATTCACCCCTCCACTTT
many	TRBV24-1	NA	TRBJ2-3	CATSGGRGTDTQYF	TGTGCCACCAGTGGGGGGAGAGGCACAGATACGCAGTATTTT
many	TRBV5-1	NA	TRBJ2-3	CASGIDQSTDTQYF	TGCGCCAGCGGCATAGACCAAAGCACAGATACGCAGTATTTT
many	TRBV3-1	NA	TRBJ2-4	CASSLGDIQYF	TGTGCCAGCAGCTTGGGGGACATTCAGTACTTC
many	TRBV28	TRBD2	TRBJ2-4	CASSSFAGVAKNIQYF	TGTGCCAGCAGTTCCTTCGCGGGGGTGGCCAAAAACATTCAGTACTTC
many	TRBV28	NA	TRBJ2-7	CASRLNYEQYF	TGTGCCAGCAGGTTGAACTACGAGCAGTACTTC
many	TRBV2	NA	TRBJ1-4	CASSRSGSGNEKLFF	TGTGCCAGCAGTCGTAGCGGGTCAGGGAATGAAAAACTGTTTTTT
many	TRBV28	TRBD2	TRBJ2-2	CASSRWTSGNTGELFF	TGTGCCAGCAGCCGCTGGACTAGCGGGAACACCGGGGAGCTGTTTTTT
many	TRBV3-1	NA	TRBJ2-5	CASSPVSPGETQYF	TGTGCCAGCAGCCCCGTATCCCCCGGGGAGACCCAGTACTTC
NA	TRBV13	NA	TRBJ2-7	CASSLGLLQYYEQYF	TGTGCCAGCAGCTTAGGCCTCCTACAGTACTACGAGCAGTACTTC
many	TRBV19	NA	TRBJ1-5	CASSHGQIGNQPQHF	TGTGCCAGTAGCCACGGACAGATAGGCAATCAGCCCCAGCATTTT
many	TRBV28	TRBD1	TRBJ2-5	CASSFQGAETQYF	TGTGCCAGCAGTTTCCAGGGGGCGGAGACCCAGTACTTC
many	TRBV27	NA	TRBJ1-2	CASSLGNSRYGYTF	TGTGCCAGCAGTTTAGGGAACAGCCGATATGGCTACACCTTC
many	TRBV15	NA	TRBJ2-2	CATSRGDGELFF	TGTGCCACCAGCAGAGGGGACGGGGAGCTGTTTTTT